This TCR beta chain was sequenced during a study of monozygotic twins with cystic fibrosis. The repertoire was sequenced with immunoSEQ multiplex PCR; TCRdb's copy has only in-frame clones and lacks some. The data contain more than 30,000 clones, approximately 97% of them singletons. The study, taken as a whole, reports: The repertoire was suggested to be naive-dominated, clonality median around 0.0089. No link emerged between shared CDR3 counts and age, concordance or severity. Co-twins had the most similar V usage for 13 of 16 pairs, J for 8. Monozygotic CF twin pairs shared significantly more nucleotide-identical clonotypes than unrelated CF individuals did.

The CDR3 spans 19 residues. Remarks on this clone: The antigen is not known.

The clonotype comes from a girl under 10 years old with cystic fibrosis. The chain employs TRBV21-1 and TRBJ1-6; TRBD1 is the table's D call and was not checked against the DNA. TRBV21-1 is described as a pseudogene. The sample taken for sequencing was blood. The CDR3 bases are TGTGCCAGCAGCAAAGCAAACAGGGGGCGCCCTAACTATAATTCACCCCTCCACTTT. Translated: CASSKANRGRPNYNSPLHF.